These T cell receptor beta chains were read from a single sample in a study of technical replicates of blood from a handful of donors. This table comes from immunoSEQ multiplex PCR, and its TCRdb copy is limited to in-frame clones, with some not included. This sample carries about 79,000 clones, roughly 94% of them seen once, and the ten largest clones take 0.26%. The sample consisted of T cells isolated from PBMCs. These receptor sequences come from a human donor in good health. The CDR3 runs from the conserved cysteine through the conserved F or W. Fields, in order: J gene, V gene, CDR3 protein.

>TRBJ2-1|TRBV28
CAHMNLRGNEQFF
>TRBJ1-3|TRBV30
CASHRNSGNTIYF
>TRBJ2-1|TRBV13
CASSRTSGREQFF
>TRBJ1-1|TRBV4-1
CASSPNRGSNTEAFF
>TRBJ1-1|TRBV2
CASSPSRIEVGGTEAFF
>TRBJ1-4|TRBV4-1
CASSQVLSGFSIF
>TRBJ1-2|TRBV13
CASSSTGTGNYGYTF
>TRBJ1-1|TRBV28
CASRDRGGNTEAFF
>TRBJ1-5|TRBV6-1
CASRRQGNSNQPQHF
>TRBJ2-1|TRBV19
CASRIEGAGGYNEQFF
>TRBJ1-1|TRBV14
CASSQVGGRTEAFF
>TRBJ1-2|TRBV7-9
CASSYETGGHYGYTF
>TRBJ1-1|TRBV19
CASSIGHLGAFF
>TRBJ2-2|TRBV11-3
CASSSTGELFF
>TRBJ2-7|TRBV4-1
CASSRSATSSYEQYF
>TRBJ2-1|TRBV9
CASSSTGAYNEQFF
>TRBJ2-7|TRBV21-1
CASSTGGQASYEQYF
>TRBJ2-2|TRBV7-3
CASSLTTTSGALTGELFF
>TRBJ1-3|TRBV28
CASSQSVAAGDSGNTIYF
>TRBJ1-1|TRBV5-5
CASSFGAYTEAFF
>TRBJ1-2|TRBV14
CASSLVGTALSGYTF
>TRBJ2-4|TRBV6-4
CASSPGAENNIQYF
>TRBJ1-2|TRBV7-8
CASSSPGTSTNYGYTF
>TRBJ1-1|TRBV2
CASSADSDTEAFF
>TRBJ1-2|TRBV19
CASSPGDYGYTF
>TRBJ2-3|TRBV16
CASSHSGGTDTQYF
>TRBJ2-2|TRBV7-3
CASSLNTGELFF
>TRBJ2-1|TRBV29-1
CSVESTGQLYNEQFF
>TRBJ1-2|TRBV13
CASSLVIGGQGNGYTF
>TRBJ2-7|TRBV5-4
CASSLSGRGSEQYF
>TRBJ2-1|TRBV19
CASSGAGDNEQFF
>TRBJ2-7|TRBV11-2
CASSPRRAGESLGSEQYF
>TRBJ2-1|TRBV19
CASTPDFYEQFF